This T cell receptor beta chain was retrieved from a study of T cell changes during pregnancy in multiple sclerosis. The protocol was immunoSEQ multiplex PCR, while the TCRdb copy is restricted to in-frame clones and leaves out a portion. The table includes 70,000 to 100,000 clones, 90% to 95% detected once. This CDR3 region has 13 residues. V was pared by 6 bases and J by 4 bases, with 4 bases of the junction left unmatched. Germline V gives CDR1 SGHNT, CDR2 YENEEA. This TCR derives from a female donor with multiple sclerosis, enrolled in a pregnancy study. This sequence joins TRBV11-3 and TRBJ2-3, with TRBD2 matching over 7 bases. The source was peripheral blood, collected in the third trimester of pregnancy. This CDR3 is CASRGREPDTQYF. CDR3 nucleotides: TGTGCCAGCAGGGGGCGGGAGCCAGATACGCAGTATTTT. Combining the CDR3 with reference TRBV11-3 and TRBJ2-3 gives the whole variable domain EAGVVQSPRYKIIEKKQPVAFWCNPISGHNTLYWYLQNLGQGPELLIRYENEEAVDDSQLPKDRFSAERLKGVDSTLKIQPAELGDSAVYLCASRGREPDTQYFGPGTRLTVL.